The 32 T cell receptor beta chains in this list originate from one sample, sequenced in a study of T cell clones after liver transplantation. Sequencing used immunoSEQ multiplex PCR; TCRdb keeps in-frame clones, though not all of them. Counted here are about 120,000 clones, roughly nine tenths occurring once; the ten biggest clones make up approximately 0.88%. The sequences come from CD4+ T cells from blood, collected 12 months after liver transplant. Receptors originate from a human patient who received a liver transplant. Some T cells may be transferred from the graft donor.

This chain links TRBV7-3 with TRBJ2-1; D possibly corresponds to TRBD2 (5 bases). The CDR3 contains 13 residues. CDR1 is SGHTA and CDR2 is FQGTGA in the germline V gene. Trimming removed 6 bases at V and 6 bases at J, with 12 bases between. As DNA, the CDR3 is TGTGCCAGCAGTCGTCGGAGCGGCAATGAGCAGTTCTTC. Protein: CASSRRSGNEQFF.

V usage is TRBV7-8 and J usage is TRBJ2-2; 10 nucleotides align to TRBD2. This CDR3 has 20 residues. Germline-derived CDR1 and CDR2 are SGHVS and FQNEAQ. After removal of 4 bases from V and 2 bases from J, the junction contained 16 bases not matched to a gene. The CDR3 region has the DNA TGTGCCAGCAGCTCACCACCCTCGGGACTAGCGAAACCTAACACCGGGGAGCTGTTTTTT. It is translated as CASSSPPSGLAKPNTGELFF. The full variable domain, with the rest looked up from reference TRBV7-8 and TRBJ2-2, is GAGVSQSPRYKVAKRGQDVALRCDPISGHVSLFWYQQALGQGPEFLTYFQNEAQLDKSGLPSDRFFAERPEGSVSTLKIQRTQQEDSAVYLCASSSPPSGLAKPNTGELFFGEGSRLTVL.

The chain couples TRBV7-3 to TRBJ1-1, with 8 bases identical to TRBD1. Germline V gives CDR1 SGHTA, CDR2 FQGTGA. The J segment lost 1 base and the V segment lost 4 bases, leaving 2 bases of the junction unmatched. The CDR3 is made up of 14 amino acids. The CDR3 coding sequence is TGTGCCAGCAGCTCACAGGGGGGGAACACTGAAGCTTTCTTT. This encodes CASSSQGGNTEAFF.

CDR3: CASSLTPLLAGGPSEQFF. CDR3 nucleotide sequence: TGTGCCAGCAGCTTAACGCCCCTACTAGCGGGAGGGCCGAGTGAGCAGTTCTTC. V usage is TRBV7-3 and J usage is TRBJ2-1, with 13 positions matching TRBD2. V was pared by 0 bases and J by 9 bases, with 11 bases of the junction left unmatched. In germline, CDR1 is SGHTA, CDR2 FQGTGA. This CDR3 has 18 residues.

This chain links TRBV5-6 with TRBJ2-2, with 8 bases fitting TRBD2. V lost 1 base and J lost 1; bases outside the gene matches: 0. The CDR3 consists of 15 residues. Germline V gives CDR1 SGHDT, CDR2 YYEEEE. Written as DNA, the CDR3 is TGTGCCAGCAGCTTGACTAGCGGGAACACCGGGGAGCTGTTTTTT. Amino acids: CASSLTSGNTGELFF.

V is TRBV18 and J is TRBJ2-5; D gene unclear. V was trimmed by 4 bases and J by 5 bases, leaving 5 bases between them. The CDR3 is 11 residues long. The germline V gene encodes CDR1 KGHSH and CDR2 LQKENI. This CDR3 is CASSLRETQYF. The CDR3 DNA sequence: TGTGCCAGCTCACTGCGGGAGACCCAGTACTTC.

The CDR3 sequence: CASSQAAGGQGIVYTF. The CDR3, as DNA: TGTGCCAGCAGCCAAGCAGCAGGAGGACAGGGAATAGTCTACACCTTC. This chain joins TRBV14 and TRBJ1-2, with 8 bases lining up with TRBD1. The germline V gene has CDR1 SGHDN and CDR2 FVKESK. V lost 1 base to trimming and J lost 10 bases; unmatched junction nucleotides: 14. The CDR3 loop spans 16 amino acids.

The rearrangement joins TRBV6-5 to TRBJ2-5; D gene ambiguous. With 7 bases removed from V and 1 base from J, the gap between germline ends came to 10 bases. The V gene's germline CDR1 is MNHEY and CDR2 SVGAGI. The CDR3 covers 13 residues. The DNA of the CDR3 is TGTGCCAGCAATCGGCAGTCCCAAGAGACCCAGTACTTC. Translating it yields CASNRQSQETQYF.

There are a few counts of this clone. The rearrangement uses TRBV28 and TRBJ1-2; the D is unclear. CDR1 is MDHEN and CDR2 is SYDVKM in the germline V gene. The length of the CDR3 is 11 residues. The V and J ends lost 5 bases and 5 bases respectively, with 6 bases between them. DNA of the CDR3: TGTGCCAGCAGTGAGGTGTATGGCTACACCTTC. Its protein is CASSEVYGYTF.

The chain recombines TRBV23-1 with TRBJ2-5; D unclear. TRBV23-1 is an ORF, and what it does is uncertain. This CDR3 is 11 amino acids long. V was cut by 3 bases and J by 5 bases, with 4 bases left in between. The DNA of the CDR3 is TGCGCCAGCAGTCATGTGGAGACCCAGTACTTC. As protein: CASSHVETQYF.

This chain uses TRBV6-5 with TRBJ2-7, with D unresolved. Germline lookup yields CDR1 MNHEY and CDR2 SVGAGI. This CDR3 has 15 amino acids. Trimming took 7 bases from V and 5 from J, leaving 21 bases between them. CDR3 protein: CASTKNPDASHEQYF. The CDR3 nucleotides read TGTGCCAGCACCAAAAACCCGGACGCAAGCCACGAGCAGTACTTC.

The V call is TRBV19, the J call TRBJ2-4; possibly TRBD2 for D (6 bases). Trimming cost V 6 bases and J 0 bases, with 15 bases left between them. The length of the CDR3 is 16 residues. Germline assignment: CDR1 LNHDA and CDR2 SQIVND (reference sequence). The CDR3 nucleotides read TGTGCCAGTAGGCCGGAAGCAGCGGGAGCCAAAAACATTCAGTACTTC. This encodes CASRPEAAGAKNIQYF.

J is TRBJ2-3 and V is TRBV6-6; D call uncertain. This CDR3 is 15 amino acids long. Germline V gene sequence: CDR1 MNHNY, CDR2 SVGAGI (reference sequence). Trimming removed 5 bases at V and 1 base at J, with 13 bases between. The CDR3 bases are TGTGCCAGCAGTCGGCCTAGTGCGGGCACAGATACGCAGTATTTT. Protein sequence: CASSRPSAGTDTQYF.

The chain carries TRBV9 and TRBJ2-7; 9 positions agree with TRBD1. CDR3 size: 16 residues. CDR1 and CDR2 (germline): SGDLS, YYNGEE. Unmatched junction bases numbered 9, after V lost 0 bases and J lost 5 bases. This chain's CDR3 is CASSVAERTGDDEQYF. The DNA for the CDR3 is TGTGCCAGCAGCGTAGCGGAACGGACAGGGGACGACGAGCAGTACTTC.

The chain combines TRBV5-1 with TRBJ1-2; no firm D call. V lost 0 bases to trimming and J lost 10 bases, with 16 bases between them. Germline V lookup: CDR1 SGHRS, CDR2 YFSETQ. The CDR3 totals 14 residues. As DNA, the CDR3 is TGCGCCAGCAGCTTGGGCAGCAGTTCTATGGACTACACCTTC. This encodes CASSLGSSSMDYTF.

The chain carries TRBV13 and TRBJ1-1; possible D gene TRBD1, 5 bases. Germline loops: CDR1 PRHDT, CDR2 FYEKMQ (reference sequence). V lost 0 bases and J 7 bases, leaving 9 bases between the germline ends. This CDR3 region has 13 residues. DNA for the CDR3: TGTGCCAGCAGCTTAGGAGGGGAGTTTGAAGCTTTCTTT. Translation: CASSLGGEFEAFF.

This chain connects TRBV5-6 to TRBJ2-3; 10 bases are a match to TRBD2. V shed 1 base and J 11 bases; nucleotides not matched to a gene: 10. Germline V lookup: CDR1 SGHDT, CDR2 YYEEEE. The CDR3 runs 15 residues. CDR3 nucleotide sequence: TGTGCCAGCAGCTTGCCTAGCGGGAGTGGGATTGGGCAGTATTTT. Translated: CASSLPSGSGIGQYF.

This clone showed up just a few times. The V and J genes are TRBV27 and TRBJ1-2; maybe TRBD1 (5 bases). Germline assignment: CDR1 MNHEY and CDR2 SMNVEV (reference sequence). The CDR3 consists of 14 residues. Trimming shortened V by 3 bases and J by 4 bases, and 12 bases separated the two germline ends. CDR3 amino acids: CASSFGGFGYGYTF. CDR3 DNA sequence: TGTGCCAGCAGTTTTGGGGGTTTCGGCTATGGCTACACCTTC.

The CDR3 region is CASSHSGQGRSGRASEQYF. CDR3 bases: TGTGCCAGCAGTCACTCGGGACAGGGGAGGAGCGGGAGGGCCTCCGAGCAGTACTTC. V usage is TRBV2 and J usage is TRBJ2-7; either TRBD1 or TRBD2 may fit D (10 bases each). The ends were cut back, 5 bases at V and 6 bases at J, with 32 bases in the middle. CDR1 and CDR2 from the germline V gene are SNHLY and FYNNEI. The CDR3 has 19 residues. Drawing the rest from reference TRBV2 and TRBJ2-7, the complete variable domain is EPEVTQTPSHQVTQMGQEVILRCVPISNHLYFYWYRQILGQKVEFLVSFYNNEISEKSEIFDDQFSVERPDGSNFTLKIRSTKLEDSAMYFCASSHSGQGRSGRASEQYFGPGTRLTVT.

The genes are TRBV6-5 and TRBJ1-5, with TRBD1 as a possible D gene (6 bases). This CDR3 has 14 residues. CDR1 and CDR2 from the germline V gene are MNHEY and SVGAGI. Trimming took 3 bases from V and 7 from J, leaving 13 bases between them. DNA of the CDR3: TGTGCCAGCAGTTATGGGGGACATGGCCAGCCCCAGCATTTT. Translating gives CASSYGGHGQPQHF.

The V and J genes are TRBV9 and TRBJ2-3; no clear D. The CDR3 consists of 16 residues. The V gene lost 0 bases and the J gene lost 2 bases, with 13 bases spanning the gap. The germline gives CDR1 SGDLS, CDR2 YYNGEE. In DNA form, the CDR3 reads TGTGCCAGCAGCGTAGATTCCTTAAGGGCCACAGATACGCAGTATTTT. Its translation is CASSVDSLRATDTQYF.

The chain is built from TRBV29-1 and TRBJ2-3, with D perhaps matching TRBD2 (6 bases). CDR1 is SQVTM, CDR2 ANQGSEA, per germline. V gave up 7 bases and J gave up 4 bases, with 9 bases separating them. The CDR3 length is 11 residues. CDR3 DNA sequence: TGCAGCGGCGGGGACTCAGATACGCAGTATTTT. Translating it yields CSGGDSDTQYF.

V is TRBV18 and J is TRBJ2-6, with TRBD2 matching over 10 bases. Germline V gene sequence: CDR1 KGHSH, CDR2 LQKENI. The V and J ends lost 3 bases and 2 bases, in that order; junction bases with no gene match: 4. The CDR3 covers 17 residues. The CDR3 protein is CASSPSSGRAGANVLTF. In DNA, the CDR3 is TGTGCCAGCTCACCGTCTAGCGGGAGAGCTGGGGCCAACGTCCTGACTTTC.

The CDR3 reads CAWSFGTSGYNEQFF. CDR3 sequence (DNA): TGTGCCTGGAGTTTCGGGACTAGCGGGTACAATGAGCAGTTCTTC. The chain recombines TRBV30 with TRBJ2-1; 12 bases are a match to TRBD2. The ends lost 2 bases at V and 4 bases at J; junction bases unmatched: 3. The CDR3 length is 15 residues. Germline CDR1 and CDR2: GTSNPN and SVGIG (reference sequence).

V gene TRBV7-9 combines with J gene TRBJ2-3, with 9 bases that match TRBD1. The length of the CDR3 is 17 residues. Looked up from germline, CDR1 is SEHNR and CDR2 is FQNEAQ (reference sequence). V gave up 5 bases and J gave up 2 bases; unmatched junction bases: 11. This CDR3 reads CASSTGQGRTDTDTQYF. The CDR3 DNA reads TGTGCCAGCAGCACCGGACAGGGGAGGACAGACACAGATACGCAGTATTTT.

The rearrangement links TRBV6-5 to TRBJ1-1, with 7 positions matching TRBD1. The CDR3 totals 15 residues. From germline, CDR1 is MNHEY and CDR2 SVGAGI. Trimming removed 2 bases from V and 4 bases from J; junction bases left unmatched: 7. The CDR3 region has the DNA TGTGCCAGCAGTTACCACAGGGGTGGAAGCACTGAAGCTTTCTTT. Protein: CASSYHRGGSTEAFF.

This chain joins TRBV10-3 and TRBJ2-7; TRBD2 agrees at 8 bases. The CDR3 has 14 residues. Trimming took 4 bases from V and 5 from J; bases not matched to a gene: 7. Germline V CDR1 and CDR2: ENHRY, SYGVKD. In nucleotides, the CDR3 is TGTGCCATCAGTGTGCAGCGGGAGAAGGACGAGCAGTACTTC. Translated: CAISVQREKDEQYF.

A note on this clone: This sample also contains other DNA sequences that code for the same CDR3. The rearrangement joins TRBV5-1 to TRBJ2-3; 16 positions match TRBD2. V was clipped by 3 bases and J by 0 bases; unmatched bases: 4. This CDR3 is built from 18 residues. Germline-derived CDR1 and CDR2 are SGHRS and YFSETQ. The CDR3 loop reads CASSSGLAGGPSTDTQYF. Here the CDR3 DNA reads TGCGCCAGCAGCTCGGGACTAGCGGGAGGGCCTAGCACAGATACGCAGTATTTT.

V and J are TRBV27 and TRBJ2-3; possible D gene TRBD1, 6 bases. CDR1 and CDR2 from the germline V gene are MNHEY and SMNVEV (reference sequence). The CDR3 is 17 amino acids. V lost 2 bases, J lost 2 bases, and 17 bases lay in between. CDR3 DNA sequence: TGTGCCAGCAGTTTACAGGGGCGGAGCGCACACACAGATACGCAGTATTTT. This translates into CASSLQGRSAHTDTQYF.

The rearrangement joins TRBV28 to TRBJ1-1, with D perhaps matching TRBD1 (6 bases). In germline, CDR1 is MDHEN, CDR2 SYDVKM. CDR3 length: 11 amino acids. Trimming took off 8 bases at V and 3 bases at J, with 7 bases between the two ends. This CDR3 is CASEGDTEAFF. Written as DNA, the CDR3 is TGTGCCAGCGAGGGGGACACTGAAGCTTTCTTT.

The chain joins TRBV28 to TRBJ2-1; D unresolved. The germline gives CDR1 MDHEN, CDR2 SYDVKM. V gave up 3 bases and J gave up 2 bases, with 8 bases separating them. The CDR3 spans 14 residues. The CDR3 is CASSFRSAYNEQFF. The DNA for the CDR3 is TGTGCCAGCAGTTTTAGGAGCGCCTACAATGAGCAGTTCTTC.

This rearrangement joins TRBV25-1 to TRBJ2-7, with no clear D. V lost 4 bases to trimming and J lost 2 bases, with 9 bases between them. The CDR3 covers 13 residues. Germline V lookup: CDR1 MGHDK, CDR2 SYGVNS. CDR3 amino acids: CASSGVGTYEQYF. As DNA, the CDR3 is TGTGCCAGCAGTGGGGTCGGCACCTACGAGCAGTACTTC.